The 27 T cell receptor beta chains presented below share a single source sample, sequenced in a study of OX40 agonist ivuxolimab in advanced cancers. Clones were read by immunoSEQ multiplex PCR, and TCRdb kept only the in-frame ones, dropping some. This sample yields about 49,000 clones, of which approximately 81% are seen a single time; roughly 20% belongs to the top ten. The sample in question was CD4+ or CD8+ T cells sorted from blood, obtained in a trial of the OX40 agonist ivuxolimab. Receptor source: an adult with an advanced solid tumor such as melanoma, head and neck, liver or kidney cancer.

The V and J genes are TRBV27 and TRBJ2-7, with 11 bases matching TRBD2. The CDR3 runs 15 residues. Germline V CDR1 and CDR2: MNHEY, SMNVEV (reference sequence). Losses at the gene ends were 7 bases for V and 4 bases for J; bases not matched to a gene: 9. This CDR3 is CASIRSGGALYEQYF. CDR3 DNA sequence: TGTGCCAGCATCCGTAGCGGGGGGGCGTTATACGAGCAGTACTTC.

V usage is TRBV25-1 and J usage is TRBJ1-1, with D hard to call. CDR3 length equals 15 residues. Germline V gives CDR1 MGHDK, CDR2 SYGVNS. V was cut by 4 bases and J by 0 bases, with 12 bases left in between. The CDR3 reads CASSGHGSVNTEAFF. DNA of the CDR3: TGTGCCAGCAGTGGTCATGGCAGCGTGAACACTGAAGCTTTCTTT.

The chain joins TRBV7-9 to TRBJ1-2; the D gene is possibly TRBD1 (5 bases). This CDR3 contains 18 residues. From germline, CDR1 is SEHNR and CDR2 FQNEAQ (reference sequence). The ends were cut back, 0 bases at V and 5 bases at J, with 22 bases in the middle. The CDR3 bases are TGTGCCAGCAGCTTAGCGCGAGGGGTACAAGCGGGATCGTATGGCTACACCTTC. Its translation is CASSLARGVQAGSYGYTF.

V and J are TRBV4-3 and TRBJ1-1, with D hard to call. Germline loops: CDR1 LGHNA, CDR2 YSLEER. The V end lost 0 bases, the J end lost 3 bases, and 11 bases lay between the germline ends. This CDR3 has 15 residues. CDR3 nucleotide sequence: TGCGCCAGCAGCCAAGATTGGGCAGACCACACTGAAGCTTTCTTT. Encoded protein: CASSQDWADHTEAFF.

The J gene is TRBJ1-6, the V gene TRBV5-5; perhaps TRBD1 as D (6 bases). The CDR3 has 15 residues. V lost 4 bases, J lost 7 bases, and 15 bases lay in between. In germline, CDR1 is SGHKS, CDR2 YYEKEE (reference sequence). CDR3: CASSGQGTDNSPLHF. CDR3 bases: TGTGCCAGCAGCGGTCAGGGGACCGACAATTCACCCCTCCACTTT.

The V gene is TRBV4-3, the J gene TRBJ2-5, with D unclear. V shed 0 bases and J shed 2 bases, with 25 bases lying between them. Germline CDR1 and CDR2: LGHNA and YSLEER. CDR3 size: 20 residues. The CDR3 sequence is CASSQDSPGVGILPQETQYF. In nucleotides, the CDR3 is TGCGCCAGCAGCCAAGATAGCCCTGGAGTGGGGATCCTTCCTCAAGAGACCCAGTACTTC.

The V gene is TRBV11-1, the J gene TRBJ2-2; D tentatively fits TRBD1 or TRBD2 (6 bases each). Looked up from germline, CDR1 is SGHAT and CDR2 is FQDESV (reference sequence). The germline V and J ends were trimmed by 1 base and 4 bases, with 7 bases remaining between them. This CDR3 spans 14 amino acids. The CDR3 reads CASSLGGATGELFF. In DNA, the CDR3 is TGTGCCAGCAGCTTAGGGGGGGCCACCGGGGAGCTGTTTTTT.

This clone came up a few times. The J gene is TRBJ1-1, the V gene TRBV15; TRBD1 agrees at 7 bases. The J segment lost 1 base and the V segment lost 9 bases, leaving 11 bases of the junction unmatched. Germline assignment: CDR1 LNHNV and CDR2 YYDKDF (reference sequence). CDR3 length equals 15 residues. The DNA for the CDR3 is TGTGCCACAGAACAACAGGGGAGGAGGAACACTGAAGCTTTCTTT. Its translation is CATEQQGRRNTEAFF.

The chain has TRBV4-1 and TRBJ2-7, with D possibly matching TRBD2 (6 bases). Germline V CDR1 and CDR2: MGHRA, YSYEKL. The CDR3 totals 14 residues. V gave up 2 bases and J gave up 0 bases, with 8 bases separating them. The CDR3 DNA follows: TGCGCCAGCAGCCAATACGGGGGCTCCTACGAGCAGTACGTC. Encoded protein: CASSQYGGSYEQYV.

The V gene is TRBV6-4, the J gene TRBJ1-1; D ambiguous. There are 13 residues in the CDR3. Trimming cost V 0 bases and J 5 bases, with 7 bases left between them. The germline CDR1 and CDR2 sequences are MRHNA and SNTAGT. The CDR3 sequence: CASSDSPGTEAFF. CDR3 nucleotide sequence: TGTGCCAGCAGTGACTCTCCGGGGACTGAAGCTTTCTTT.

The chain joins TRBV27 to TRBJ1-1; D may be TRBD1 (5 bases). The V end lost 5 bases, the J end lost 5 bases, and 12 bases lay between the germline ends. Germline lookup yields CDR1 MNHEY and CDR2 SMNVEV (reference sequence). The CDR3 length is 13 residues. CDR3 region: CASSITGGTEAFF. In nucleotides, the CDR3 is TGTGCCAGCAGTATCACAGGCGGTACTGAAGCTTTCTTT.

The chain combines TRBV5-1 with TRBJ2-2; 10 bases fit TRBD2. CDR3 length: 16 residues. CDR1 is SGHRS and CDR2 is YFSETQ in the germline V gene. The J segment lost 8 bases and the V segment lost 4 bases, leaving 11 bases of the junction unmatched. Written as DNA, the CDR3 is TGCGCCAGCAGCCTCCGGGAAGCGGGGGGGCTTGGGGAGCTGTTTTTT. Its translation is CASSLREAGGLGELFF.

The chain employs TRBV29-1 and TRBJ1-1, with 10 positions matching TRBD1. V dropped 7 bases and J dropped 5; count of bases not matched to a gene: 10. The length of the CDR3 is 14 residues. Per germline, CDR1 SQVTM and CDR2 ANQGSEA. The CDR3 DNA follows: TGCAGCGCTACCCCCGGGACAGGGGTAACTGAAGCTTTCTTT. Its protein is CSATPGTGVTEAFF.

This clone showed up just once. This chain connects TRBV9 to TRBJ1-1; D is unresolved. V dropped 4 bases and J dropped 0 bases, with 16 bases sitting between them. The CDR3 has 16 amino acids. Germline lookup yields CDR1 SGDLS and CDR2 YYNGEE. CDR3 DNA sequence: TGTGCCAGCAGCCAACTAGGGCAGACCATGAACACTGAAGCTTTCTTT. Encoded protein: CASSQLGQTMNTEAFF.

The chain combines TRBV6-6 with TRBJ1-4; D unclear. V was pared by 0 bases and J by 4 bases, with 12 bases between. CDR3 length: 16 amino acids. Looked up from germline, CDR1 is MNHNY and CDR2 is SVGAGI (reference sequence). The CDR3 DNA follows: TGTGCCAGCAGTTACTCTCAGGCGCCAGTTAATGAAAAACTGTTTTTT. Its protein is CASSYSQAPVNEKLFF.

The V call is TRBV11-1, the J call TRBJ2-5, with TRBD1 as a possible D gene (6 bases). The V and J ends lost 2 bases and 2 bases respectively, with 9 bases between them. Germline lookup yields CDR1 SGHAT and CDR2 FQDESV (reference sequence). The CDR3 covers 14 residues. CDR3 in DNA: TGTGCCAGCAGCTTACCGGACAGTCAAGAGACCCAGTACTTC. Amino acid sequence: CASSLPDSQETQYF.

The CDR3 protein is CASSPWTDSNYGYTF. DNA of the CDR3: TGTGCCAGCAGCCCTTGGACAGATTCTAACTATGGCTACACCTTC. The J gene is TRBJ1-2, the V gene TRBV11-2; the D gene is possibly TRBD1 (6 bases). This CDR3 region has 15 residues. Germline values: CDR1 SGHAT, CDR2 FQNNGV. Trimming pared 5 bases from V and 0 bases from J, leaving 13 bases between.

This clone was detected only a few times. The genes are TRBV15 and TRBJ2-7; the D call may be TRBD1 or TRBD2 (5 bases each). This CDR3 contains 15 residues. Trimming pared 0 bases from V and 5 bases from J, leaving 14 bases between. Germline CDR1 reads LNHNV; CDR2 reads YYDKDF (reference sequence). CDR3: CATSRDRGGSDEQYV. The CDR3 DNA follows: TGTGCCACCAGCAGAGATCGTGGGGGTAGCGACGAGCAGTACGTC.

The rearrangement links TRBV18 to TRBJ2-5; a weak D match, TRBD2 (6 bases). Germline assignment: CDR1 KGHSH and CDR2 LQKENI. The germline V and J ends were trimmed by 6 bases and 4 bases, with 18 bases remaining between them. The CDR3 covers 15 residues. The CDR3 nucleotides read TGTGCCAGCTCTCCTCCAGGGACTCGGACAGAGACCCAGTACTTC. Amino acid sequence: CASSPPGTRTETQYF.

This rearrangement joins TRBV2 to TRBJ2-6, with 7 bases fitting TRBD2. Germline loops: CDR1 SNHLY, CDR2 FYNNEI. V lost 7 bases, J lost 4 bases, and 13 bases stayed unmatched. This CDR3 has 17 amino acids. The CDR3 loop reads CASTTMKGGAGANVLTF. CDR3 bases: TGTGCCAGCACAACTATGAAGGGAGGGGCCGGGGCCAACGTCCTGACTTTC. The entire variable domain, with the rest obtained from reference TRBV2 and TRBJ2-6, is as follows: EPEVTQTPSHQVTQMGQEVILRCVPISNHLYFYWYRQILGQKVEFLVSFYNNEISEKSEIFDDQFSVERPDGSNFTLKIRSTKLEDSAMYFCASTTMKGGAGANVLTFGAGSRLTVL.

The rearrangement joins TRBV21-1 to TRBJ1-5. TRBV21-1 is assigned pseudogene status. This CDR3 is 16 amino acids long. CDR3 protein: CASSLRGVRRNQPQHF. The CDR3 DNA follows: TGTGCCAGCAGCCTAAGGGGGGTCAGGCGCAATCAGCCCCAGCATTTT.

V gene TRBV29-1 combines with J gene TRBJ2-1; 11 nucleotides align to TRBD2. CDR3 length equals 15 residues. With 6 bases clipped from V and 5 bases from J, the junction kept 9 bases outside the gene matches. Per germline, CDR1 SQVTM and CDR2 ANQGSEA. The CDR3: CSVLSGGAPNNEQFF. In DNA, the CDR3 is TGCAGCGTCCTTAGCGGGGGGGCACCCAACAATGAGCAGTTCTTC.

The J gene is TRBJ2-2, the V gene TRBV6-4; 8 bases map to TRBD2. Trimming at V came to 8 bases and at J to 3 bases, leaving 11 bases not matched to a gene. Germline lookup yields CDR1 MRHNA and CDR2 SNTAGT. CDR3 size: 16 residues. CDR3 region: CASGTVLLADTGELFF. In DNA, the CDR3 is TGTGCCAGCGGAACCGTTTTACTAGCGGACACCGGGGAGCTGTTTTTT.

This chain links TRBV19 with TRBJ2-1; 7 bases line up with TRBD1. V lost 7 bases, J lost 3 bases, and 6 bases stayed unmatched. CDR1 is LNHDA and CDR2 is SQIVND in the germline V gene (reference sequence). This CDR3 has 14 residues. The CDR3 DNA follows: TGTGCCAGTATGGGCCGGGACAGCTACAATGAGCAGTTCTTC. It translates to CASMGRDSYNEQFF.

This chain connects TRBV27 to TRBJ1-2, with a tentative D call TRBD1 (6 bases). Trimming took off 3 bases at V and 2 bases at J, with 10 bases between the two ends. Looked up from germline, CDR1 is MNHEY and CDR2 is SMNVEV (reference sequence). The length of the CDR3 is 14 residues. In nucleotides, the CDR3 is TGTGCCAGCAGTTTGTCTCAGGGGAACTATGGCTACACCTTC. Its protein is CASSLSQGNYGYTF.

This chain connects TRBV5-5 to TRBJ1-1, with D uncertain. Trimming stripped 0 bases from V and 1 base from J, with 7 bases between. The germline V gene encodes CDR1 SGHKS and CDR2 YYEKEE (reference sequence). CDR3 length: 14 residues. Written as DNA, the CDR3 is TGTGCCAGCAGCTTGGCGGCAGGGAACACTGAAGCTTTCTTT. Its protein product is CASSLAAGNTEAFF.

The V call is TRBV4-3, the J call TRBJ2-3; 9 bases align to TRBD2. The CDR3 consists of 18 residues. V lost 0 bases and J lost 2; bases outside the gene matches: 9. The germline V gene encodes CDR1 LGHNA and CDR2 YSLEER. The CDR3 is CASSQDRGLAGYTDTQYF. The CDR3, as DNA: TGCGCCAGCAGCCAAGATCGGGGCCTAGCGGGATACACAGATACGCAGTATTTT.